This T cell receptor beta chain was identified in a study of Ad26.COV2.S vaccination and SARS-CoV-2 variants. The overall study: The donor belonged to the COV1001 Ad26.COV2.S trial arm.

Study results and limitations: For non-spike TCRs, breadth in vaccine recipients resembled that in placebo recipients.

This clone was detected a few times. What it recognizes is unknown. Repertoires were generated with immunoSEQ multiplex PCR, while TCRdb's copy carries only in-frame clones and drops some. The table lists approximately 360,000 clones, roughly 80% of them singletons. Treatment meaning: around 19 received Ad26.COV2.S at low or high dose, single or two shots; roughly five received placebo; per-sample allocation not given. It was on day 63 after the first vaccine or placebo injection that samples were taken. Boston hosted the donor, who was an adult aged 18-55 years. The V and J ends lost 5 bases and 9 bases respectively, with 11 bases between them. This CDR3 has 12 residues. Germline loops: CDR1 SNHLY, CDR2 FYNNEI.

The rearrangement uses TRBV2 and TRBJ1-5; D not resolved. This clonotype was obtained from a person between 18 and 65 years old who received the Ad26.COV2.S COVID-19 vaccine or a placebo. The specimen was peripheral blood, collected in a trial of Ad26.COV2.S vaccine versus placebo. CDR3 amino acids: CASSSGELPQHF. The CDR3, as DNA: TGTGCCAGCAGTTCTGGGGAGCTGCCCCAGCATTTT.